These T cell receptor beta chains were read from a single sample in a study of CD39 and CD103 CD8 tumor-infiltrating T cells. The repertoire was sequenced with immunoSEQ multiplex PCR; TCRdb's copy has only in-frame clones and lacks some. The sample yields roughly 18,000 clones, 80% to 95% seen once. Sequencing used CD8+ T cells sorted from blood. All receptors come from a human donor with head and neck squamous cell carcinoma. Each CDR3 is given with its conserved first and last residue. D genes are given only for firm matches. Rows give clone size only sometimes, using once, few, many, or a class for an expanded clone.

cdr3_nt: TGTGCCAGCAGCCTCCAGGGGGCCTCCTACGAGCAGTACTTC
cdr3_aa: CASSLQGASYEQYF
j_call: TRBJ2-7
v_call: TRBV11-2
clone_size: NA
d_call: TRBD1

cdr3_nt: TGTGCCAGCAGTTTATCTTCAGGGGGATACGAGCAGTACTTC
cdr3_aa: CASSLSSGGYEQYF
j_call: TRBJ2-7
v_call: TRBV27
clone_size: NA
d_call: TRBD1

cdr3_nt: TGCGCCAGCAGCTTGGAGTTCTTATTTAACACTGAAGCTTTCTTT
cdr3_aa: CASSLEFLFNTEAFF
j_call: TRBJ1-1
v_call: TRBV5-1
clone_size: NA
d_call: NA

cdr3_nt: TGTGCCAGCAGCTTAACGGACTTC
cdr3_aa: CASSLTDF
j_call: TRBJ2-5
v_call: TRBV7-9
clone_size: NA
d_call: NA

cdr3_nt: TGTGCCATCAGTGAGTCCAAGGACAGGGTACCTGAAAAACTGTTTTTT
cdr3_aa: CAISESKDRVPEKLFF
j_call: TRBJ1-4
v_call: TRBV10-3
clone_size: NA
d_call: TRBD1

cdr3_nt: TGTGCCAGTAGTATAGCGGGCAGAGACTATGGCTACACCTTC
cdr3_aa: CASSIAGRDYGYTF
j_call: TRBJ1-2
v_call: TRBV19
clone_size: NA
d_call: NA

cdr3_nt: TGTGCCAGCAGCTTATTAACAGTGAACACCGGGGAGCTGTTTTTT
cdr3_aa: CASSLLTVNTGELFF
j_call: TRBJ2-2
v_call: TRBV7-8
clone_size: NA
d_call: NA

cdr3_nt: TGTGCCAGTAGTATAGACCCCTTATGGACAGAACTTAATGAAAAACTGTTTTTT
cdr3_aa: CASSIDPLWTELNEKLFF
j_call: TRBJ1-4
v_call: TRBV19
clone_size: NA
d_call: NA

cdr3_nt: TGTGCCAGCAGTGAACTGGGGACGGTCTATGGCTACACCTTC
cdr3_aa: CASSELGTVYGYTF
j_call: TRBJ1-2
v_call: TRBV2
clone_size: NA
d_call: NA

cdr3_nt: TGCGCCAGCAGCTATATATCCGGAGGGTACGAGCAGTACTTC
cdr3_aa: CASSYISGGYEQYF
j_call: TRBJ2-7
v_call: TRBV4-1
clone_size: NA
d_call: NA

cdr3_nt: TGTGCCAGCAGTTTTGGGTTGCAAGCTTTCTTT
cdr3_aa: CASSFGLQAFF
j_call: TRBJ1-1
v_call: TRBV27
clone_size: NA
d_call: NA

cdr3_nt: TGCGCCAGCAGCCAAAGTCCCACAGATACGCAGTATTTT
cdr3_aa: CASSQSPTDTQYF
j_call: TRBJ2-3
v_call: TRBV4-1
clone_size: NA
d_call: NA

cdr3_nt: TGTGCCAGCAGCCCCTCTTGGGGTAGCCACCGCTCCTACAATGAGCAGTTCTTC
cdr3_aa: CASSPSWGSHRSYNEQFF
j_call: TRBJ2-1
v_call: TRBV7-9
clone_size: NA
d_call: NA

cdr3_nt: TGTGCCAGCAGCACACGGACTTCCAATGAGCAGTTCTTC
cdr3_aa: CASSTRTSNEQFF
j_call: TRBJ2-1
v_call: TRBV13
clone_size: once
d_call: NA

cdr3_nt: TGTGCCTGGAGTCCCGGTTATCCCTACGAGCAGTACTTC
cdr3_aa: CAWSPGYPYEQYF
j_call: TRBJ2-7
v_call: TRBV30
clone_size: NA
d_call: NA

cdr3_nt: TGTGCCAGTAGTATGTGGGATAGTAGGAATGAGCAGTTCTTC
cdr3_aa: CASSMWDSRNEQFF
j_call: TRBJ2-1
v_call: TRBV19
clone_size: NA
d_call: NA

cdr3_nt: TGCGCCAGCAGCTTGGTTGGTATACCCCACGAGCAGTACTTC
cdr3_aa: CASSLVGIPHEQYF
j_call: TRBJ2-7
v_call: TRBV5-1
clone_size: NA
d_call: NA

cdr3_nt: TGCGCCAGCAGCTTGGCCGTCACAGTCAAGTATTTT
cdr3_aa: CASSLAVTVKYF
j_call: TRBJ2-3
v_call: TRBV5-1
clone_size: NA
d_call: NA

cdr3_nt: TGTGCCAGCAGTTTAGTCCTTAGCGGGGGGCCCAATGAGCAGTTCTTC
cdr3_aa: CASSLVLSGGPNEQFF
j_call: TRBJ2-1
v_call: TRBV27
clone_size: NA
d_call: TRBD2

cdr3_nt: TGTGCCAGCAGTGAAGACTCGGTGAGCAATCAGCCCCAGCATTTT
cdr3_aa: CASSEDSVSNQPQHF
j_call: TRBJ1-5
v_call: TRBV6-1
clone_size: NA
d_call: NA

cdr3_nt: TGTGCCACCCGAATGGGGCGGGGTGGCACCGGGGAGCTGTTTTTT
cdr3_aa: CATRMGRGGTGELFF
j_call: TRBJ2-2
v_call: TRBV19
clone_size: NA
d_call: NA

cdr3_nt: TGTGCCAGCAGCTCTAGTTACCGGGTTATCGAGGACAATGAGCAGTTCTTC
cdr3_aa: CASSSSYRVIEDNEQFF
j_call: TRBJ2-1
v_call: TRBV11-1
clone_size: NA
d_call: NA

cdr3_nt: TGTGCCAGCAGTACCAGAAGAGAAGTCGGTCAGCCCCAGCATTTT
cdr3_aa: CASSTRREVGQPQHF
j_call: TRBJ1-5
v_call: TRBV27
clone_size: NA
d_call: NA

cdr3_nt: TGTGCCTGTTGGACTAGCGGGGGGTTTTACAATGAGCAGTTCTTC
cdr3_aa: CACWTSGGFYNEQFF
j_call: TRBJ2-1
v_call: TRBV30
clone_size: NA
d_call: TRBD2

cdr3_nt: TGTGCCAGCAGCCCGGACACAAACGAGCAGTACTTC
cdr3_aa: CASSPDTNEQYF
j_call: TRBJ2-7
v_call: TRBV7-9
clone_size: NA
d_call: NA

cdr3_nt: TGTGCCAGCAGCCAACCTCATGCAACTAATGAAAAACTGTTTTTT
cdr3_aa: CASSQPHATNEKLFF
j_call: TRBJ1-4
v_call: TRBV7-9
clone_size: NA
d_call: NA

cdr3_nt: TGTGCCAGCAGTGGTATTCCGAGGGGGGAGACCCAGTACTTC
cdr3_aa: CASSGIPRGETQYF
j_call: TRBJ2-5
v_call: TRBV6-5
clone_size: NA
d_call: NA

cdr3_nt: TGTGCCAGCAGTCCAGCAGGGGCAGACGAGCAGTACTTC
cdr3_aa: CASSPAGADEQYF
j_call: TRBJ2-7
v_call: TRBV28
clone_size: NA
d_call: NA

cdr3_nt: TGTGCCAGCAGTCCACGGGGGGGCAACAATGAGCAGTTCTTC
cdr3_aa: CASSPRGGNNEQFF
j_call: TRBJ2-1
v_call: TRBV5-5
clone_size: once
d_call: TRBD2

cdr3_nt: TGCGCCAGCAGCCAAGTCGGACGGGGGAGGGACGGGGCCAACGTCCTGACTTTC
cdr3_aa: CASSQVGRGRDGANVLTF
j_call: TRBJ2-6
v_call: TRBV4-1
clone_size: NA
d_call: TRBD2

cdr3_nt: TGCGCCAGCAGCCAAGGGAACGGGGGGGCCGTAGATACGCAGTATTTT
cdr3_aa: CASSQGNGGAVDTQYF
j_call: TRBJ2-3
v_call: TRBV4-1
clone_size: once
d_call: TRBD2

cdr3_nt: TGTGCCAGCAGCGTAGAGGGGCACCTGAACACTGAAGCTTTCTTT
cdr3_aa: CASSVEGHLNTEAFF
j_call: TRBJ1-1
v_call: TRBV9
clone_size: NA
d_call: NA

cdr3_nt: TGTGCCACCAGCAGGGACTGGGGGCGGGGGGAACCCTACGAGCAGTACTTC
cdr3_aa: CATSRDWGRGEPYEQYF
j_call: TRBJ2-7
v_call: TRBV15
clone_size: NA
d_call: TRBD2

cdr3_nt: TGTGCGTCGGCCCTGAACTATGGCTACACCTTC
cdr3_aa: CASALNYGYTF
j_call: TRBJ1-2
v_call: TRBV28
clone_size: NA
d_call: NA

cdr3_nt: TGTGCCAGTAGTCCTGGACTCGGGCCCCAGCATTTT
cdr3_aa: CASSPGLGPQHF
j_call: TRBJ1-5
v_call: TRBV19
clone_size: NA
d_call: NA

cdr3_nt: TGTGCTAGCAGCTTAGGTTCAGGGAAGGAGCAGTTCTTC
cdr3_aa: CASSLGSGKEQFF
j_call: TRBJ2-1
v_call: TRBV7-7
clone_size: NA
d_call: NA

cdr3_nt: TGTGCCAGCAGTGTTGGACTAGCGGGGTCGTACCAAGAGACCCAGTACTTC
cdr3_aa: CASSVGLAGSYQETQYF
j_call: TRBJ2-5
v_call: TRBV2
clone_size: NA
d_call: TRBD2

cdr3_nt: TGCGCCAGCAGCCCGAATGGAGGGGTCTATGGCTACACCTTC
cdr3_aa: CASSPNGGVYGYTF
j_call: TRBJ1-2
v_call: TRBV5-1
clone_size: once
d_call: NA

cdr3_nt: TGTGCCAGCAGCCTCACCGGTTGGTTGGATGAGCAGTTCTTC
cdr3_aa: CASSLTGWLDEQFF
j_call: TRBJ2-1
v_call: TRBV7-3
clone_size: NA
d_call: NA

cdr3_nt: TGTGCCAGTAGTATCAGTTGGGCAGATACGCAGTATTTT
cdr3_aa: CASSISWADTQYF
j_call: TRBJ2-3
v_call: TRBV19
clone_size: NA
d_call: NA

cdr3_nt: TGTGCCAGTAGTATGGGTTGGGGGCAACTCTACGAGCAGTACTTC
cdr3_aa: CASSMGWGQLYEQYF
j_call: TRBJ2-7
v_call: TRBV19
clone_size: NA
d_call: NA

cdr3_nt: TGTGCCTGGAGCTCCGGGACAGATAATTCACCCCTCCACTTT
cdr3_aa: CAWSSGTDNSPLHF
j_call: TRBJ1-6
v_call: TRBV30
clone_size: NA
d_call: TRBD1

cdr3_nt: TGTGCCAGCAGTTACTCGGGGGCTTATGGCTACACCTTC
cdr3_aa: CASSYSGAYGYTF
j_call: TRBJ1-2
v_call: TRBV6-5
clone_size: few
d_call: NA

cdr3_nt: TGTGCCAACATCCCGGACAGCCCTTTGGATACGCAGTATTTT
cdr3_aa: CANIPDSPLDTQYF
j_call: TRBJ2-3
v_call: TRBV2
clone_size: NA
d_call: NA

cdr3_nt: TGTGCCAGCAGCCCATCAAAGGGGGGCAGATTAGGCGGGGAGCTGTTTTTT
cdr3_aa: CASSPSKGGRLGGELFF
j_call: TRBJ2-2
v_call: TRBV11-3
clone_size: NA
d_call: NA

cdr3_nt: TGTGCCAGTAGTATGCCCCTTGGGGCGCGGGGCTACACCTTC
cdr3_aa: CASSMPLGARGYTF
j_call: TRBJ1-2
v_call: TRBV19
clone_size: NA
d_call: NA

cdr3_nt: TGCAGCGTAGTCATCGGACAGGCGAACACTGAAGCTTTCTTT
cdr3_aa: CSVVIGQANTEAFF
j_call: TRBJ1-1
v_call: TRBV29-1
clone_size: NA
d_call: TRBD1

cdr3_nt: TGTGCCAGCTACTTGGGGGCGTTCCACGAGCAGTACTTC
cdr3_aa: CASYLGAFHEQYF
j_call: TRBJ2-7
v_call: TRBV6-1
clone_size: NA
d_call: NA

cdr3_nt: TGTGCCAGCAGTTTCCGCTCTCACGGCCCCGGTGGTGAAAAACTGTTTTTT
cdr3_aa: CASSFRSHGPGGEKLFF
j_call: TRBJ1-4
v_call: TRBV28
clone_size: NA
d_call: NA

cdr3_nt: TGTGCCAGCAGCCTAGGGGCGCCCACTGAAGCTTTCTTT
cdr3_aa: CASSLGAPTEAFF
j_call: TRBJ1-1
v_call: TRBV2
clone_size: NA
d_call: NA

cdr3_nt: TGTGCCAGCAGCTTCACCAGCGGGGACGAGCAGTACTTC
cdr3_aa: CASSFTSGDEQYF
j_call: TRBJ2-7
v_call: TRBV7-9
clone_size: NA
d_call: TRBD2

cdr3_nt: TGTGCCAGTAGTTACTCCTCCAGGGGTGACACTCAGCCCCAGCATTTT
cdr3_aa: CASSYSSRGDTQPQHF
j_call: TRBJ1-5
v_call: TRBV19
clone_size: NA
d_call: NA

cdr3_nt: TGTGCCAGCAGGGAGACAGGCCAGTACGACGAGCAGTACTTC
cdr3_aa: CASRETGQYDEQYF
j_call: TRBJ2-7
v_call: TRBV2
clone_size: NA
d_call: NA

cdr3_nt: TGTGCCAGCAGCTTGGAGGGGGAAGAGCAGTACTTC
cdr3_aa: CASSLEGEEQYF
j_call: TRBJ2-7
v_call: TRBV5-6
clone_size: NA
d_call: NA

cdr3_nt: TGCGCCAGCAGCTTGGAAGGGACAGATCAGCCCCAGCATTTT
cdr3_aa: CASSLEGTDQPQHF
j_call: TRBJ1-5
v_call: TRBV5-1
clone_size: few
d_call: TRBD1

cdr3_nt: TGTGCCAGTAGTAGAGGGGCAGGTTCCACCTCCTACGAGCAGTACTTC
cdr3_aa: CASSRGAGSTSYEQYF
j_call: TRBJ2-7
v_call: TRBV19
clone_size: NA
d_call: NA

cdr3_nt: TGCGCCAGCAGCTTGGAAGAGGGAGGGTTTTCAGATACGCAGTATTTT
cdr3_aa: CASSLEEGGFSDTQYF
j_call: TRBJ2-3
v_call: TRBV5-1
clone_size: NA
d_call: TRBD2